Sequencing of this TCR beta chain was carried out in a study of shared clonotypes between healthy human individuals. General study results and limits: Rarefaction demonstrated incomplete sorted-subset sequencing despite large depth.

Data came from immunoSEQ multiplex PCR; TCRdb stores just in-frame clones and leaves some out. The sample has about 2.3 million clones, 92% seen once. Concerning this clone: Its antigen is still unknown.

CDR3 size: 14 residues. Per germline, CDR1 LNHNV and CDR2 YYDKDF (reference sequence). V gave up 4 bases and J gave up 0 bases, with 8 bases separating them. The V and J genes are TRBV15 and TRBJ2-3, with D perhaps matching TRBD1 or TRBD2 (5 bases each). Sequenced material: naive CD4+ T cells from PBMCs. Subset described: CD45RA+ positively selected. This TCR was sampled from a young man in good health. Some clones in this sample may be carry-over from other donors' samples. The CDR3 reads CATSTGASTDTQYF. The CDR3 DNA reads TGTGCCACCAGCACCGGGGCTAGCACAGATACGCAGTATTTT.